This T cell receptor beta chain originates from a study of T-cell reconstitution after alpha-beta-depleted transplantation in children. As concerns this clonotype: Its antigen is undetermined.

Study conclusions and caveats: A year had passed since transplant, and T-cell counts and diversity by then came mostly from newly produced T cells.

Unique molecular identifiers were used in preparing the TCRbeta library. MiXCR, applied by TCRdb to the PCR reads, yields one record per CDR3 protein. The sample carries hundreds of thousands of distinct CDR3 sequences, 20% to 30% recorded once. The junction had 7 bases not matched to a gene; V was cut back by 0 bases and J by 0 bases. Germline V gene data show CDR1 as SGHRS and CDR2 as YFSETQ. This CDR3 comprises 18 residues. V is TRBV5-1 and J is TRBJ1-4, with TRBD1 matching over 8 bases. The sequence came from a female patient aged 2-15 years who had a stem cell transplant for congenital amegakaryocytic thrombocytopenia, so the T cells may come from the graft donor. Here the sequenced sample was PBMCs, mostly from graft donor cells, taken 360 days after TCRalphabeta/CD19-depleted stem cell transplant. The CDR3 loop reads CASSLGQGSRATNEKLFF. CDR3 bases: TGCGCCAGCAGCTTGGGACAGGGGTCTCGTGCAACTAATGAAAAACTGTTTTTT.